This TCR beta chain was profiled in a study of blood T cell repertoires in COVID-19 (dated by TCRdb to about 2020). Notes on the research overall: Samples from collaborators originated in the United States, Italy and Spain and spanned both the acute and convalescent phases of COVID-19. The material from the prospective study consisted of cDNA or gDNA derived from T cells, B-cell-depleted T cells, or PBMCs. The repertoires were released in a freely available public database intended as a resource for research on the immune response to SARS-CoV-2. The dataset comprised deeply sampled blood TCRbeta repertoires from subjects exposed to, actively infected with, or recovered from COVID-19. The samples were drawn from the first 160 participants of the ongoing ImmuneRACE study and from over 950 subjects provided by 6 global collaborators. Where available, HLA class I and class II types were obtained from metadata supplied by the sample provider rather than from assay-based typing. Sample metadata almost always included a de-identified subject ID, COVID-19 status, age in years and sex. Overall results and qualifications from the work: Clinical and demographic metadata were provided uncurated, with the amount varying by source and participant.

Whole blood was collected in K2EDTA tubes by collaborating institutions according to the institutions' own protocols. For TCRbeta analysis, collaborators shipped samples in one of three forms: frozen whole blood, isolated PBMCs, or DNA extracted from either of those sample types. The CDR3 sequence holds 14 residues, the cysteine and phenylalanine included. Only the CDR3 region is kept as DNA, spanning 42 bases read in frame from base 1. Germline trimming amounts to 4 bases on V and 5 bases on J, with 7 as the count of junction bases outside the gene matches. CDR1 and CDR2 are read off the germline V gene as SNHLY and FYNNEI. The immunoSEQ Assay, a bias-controlled multiplex PCR, was used to amplify TCRbeta CDR3 regions from genomic DNA. In the original analysis: Within the assay, amplification of reference gene primers was used to estimate how many nucleated cells each sample contained. To quantify the absolute abundance of each unique TCRbeta CDR3 rearrangement, sequence reads were collapsed and filtered. For each sample, productive Simpson clonality was calculated as the square root of Simpson's diversity index across productive rearrangements. In TCRdb, the immuneACCESS table is reduced to in-frame sequences with V and J assigned. These tables do not hold every clone; where another copy was compared, an unresolved V gene accounts for under half, and the others remain unexplained. V, J and clone size are taken as reported in that table, and D and trimming were inferred from the DNA itself. This sample has 60,000 to 70,000 clones in its table, and roughly 80% of those were observed once. Roughly 6.7% of the sample is held by the ten biggest clonotypes.

Of note for this clone: Its cognate antigen has yet to be identified. No much larger clone is present one base from it, and per-base qualities are unavailable.

This TCR was recovered from a man aged 55 to 70 with acute or convalescent COVID-19. Material: peripheral blood. The chain couples TRBV2 to TRBJ1-2; 7 bases in the junction line up with TRBD1. The bases are TGTGCCAGCAGTGGACAGGGTAGGGAATATGGCTACACCTTC. Its protein reads: CASSGQGREYGYTF.